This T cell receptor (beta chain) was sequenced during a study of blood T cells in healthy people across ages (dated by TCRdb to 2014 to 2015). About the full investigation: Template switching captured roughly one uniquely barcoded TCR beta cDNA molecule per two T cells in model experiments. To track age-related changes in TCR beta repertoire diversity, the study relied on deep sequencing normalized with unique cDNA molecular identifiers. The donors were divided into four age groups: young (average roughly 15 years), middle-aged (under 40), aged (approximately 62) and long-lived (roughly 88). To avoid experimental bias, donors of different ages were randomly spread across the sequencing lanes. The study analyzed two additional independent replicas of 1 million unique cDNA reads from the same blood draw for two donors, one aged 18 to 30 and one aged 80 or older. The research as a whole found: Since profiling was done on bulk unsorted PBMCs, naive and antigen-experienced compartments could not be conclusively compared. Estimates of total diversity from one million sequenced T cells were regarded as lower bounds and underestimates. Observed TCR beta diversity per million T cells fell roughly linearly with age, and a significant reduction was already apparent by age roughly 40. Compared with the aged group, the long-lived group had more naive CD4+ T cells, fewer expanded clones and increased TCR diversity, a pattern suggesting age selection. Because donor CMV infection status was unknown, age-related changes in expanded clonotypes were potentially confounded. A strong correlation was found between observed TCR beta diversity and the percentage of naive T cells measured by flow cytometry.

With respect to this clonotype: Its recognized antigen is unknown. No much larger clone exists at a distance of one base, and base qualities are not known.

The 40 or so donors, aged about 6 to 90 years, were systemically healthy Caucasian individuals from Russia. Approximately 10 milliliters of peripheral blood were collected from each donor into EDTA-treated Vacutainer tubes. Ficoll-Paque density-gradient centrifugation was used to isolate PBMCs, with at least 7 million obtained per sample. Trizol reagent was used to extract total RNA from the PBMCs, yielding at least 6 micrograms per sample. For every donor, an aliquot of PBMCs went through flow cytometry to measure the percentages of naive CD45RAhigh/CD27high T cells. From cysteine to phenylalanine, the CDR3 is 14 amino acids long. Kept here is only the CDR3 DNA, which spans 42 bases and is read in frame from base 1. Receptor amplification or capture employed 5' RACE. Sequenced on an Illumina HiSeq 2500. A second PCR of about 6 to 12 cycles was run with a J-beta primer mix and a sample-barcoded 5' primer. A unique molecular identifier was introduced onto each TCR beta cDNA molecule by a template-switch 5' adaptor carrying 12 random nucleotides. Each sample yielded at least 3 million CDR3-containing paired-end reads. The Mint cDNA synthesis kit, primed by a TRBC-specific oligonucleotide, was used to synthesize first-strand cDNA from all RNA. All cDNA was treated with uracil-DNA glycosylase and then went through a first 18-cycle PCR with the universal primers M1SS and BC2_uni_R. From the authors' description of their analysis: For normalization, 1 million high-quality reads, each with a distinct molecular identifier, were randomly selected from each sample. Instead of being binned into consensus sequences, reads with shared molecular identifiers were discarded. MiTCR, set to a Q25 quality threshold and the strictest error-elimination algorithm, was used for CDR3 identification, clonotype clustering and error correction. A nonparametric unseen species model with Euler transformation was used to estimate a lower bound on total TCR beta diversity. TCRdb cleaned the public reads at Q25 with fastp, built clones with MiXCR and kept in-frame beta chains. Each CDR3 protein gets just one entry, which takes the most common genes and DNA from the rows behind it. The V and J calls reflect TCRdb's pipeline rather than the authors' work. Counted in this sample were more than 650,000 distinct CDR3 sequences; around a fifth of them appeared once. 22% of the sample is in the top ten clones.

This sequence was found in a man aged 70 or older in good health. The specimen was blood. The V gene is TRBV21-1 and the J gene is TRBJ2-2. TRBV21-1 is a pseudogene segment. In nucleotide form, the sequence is TGTGCCAGCAGCGCGACACGGAACACCGGGGAGCTGTTTTTT. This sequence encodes CASSATRNTGELFF.